A single sample gave rise to the 31 T cell receptor beta chains below, sequenced in a study of preoperative IRX-2 immunotherapy in early breast cancer. Sequenced by immunoSEQ multiplex PCR; TCRdb stores in-frame clones only, minus some. The data show 30,000 to 45,000 clones, with 82% seen just once and approximately 1.5% held by the top ten. Specified treatment: preoperative locoregional IRX-2 cytokine immunotherapy. Sequencing was performed on lymph node tissue, taken after IRX-2 immunotherapy. The source is a human donor with breast cancer.

V gene TRBV11-3 combines with J gene TRBJ1-2; 8 bases fit TRBD1. CDR1 and CDR2 (germline): SGHNT, YENEEA. With 4 bases clipped from V and 7 bases from J, the junction kept 8 bases outside the gene matches. CDR3 size: 14 residues. This chain's CDR3 is CASSSGQGVGGYTF. The CDR3, as DNA: TGTGCCAGCAGCTCCGGACAGGGCGTGGGTGGCTACACCTTC. Filled out from reference TRBV11-3 and TRBJ1-2, the complete variable domain reads EAGVVQSPRYKIIEKKQPVAFWCNPISGHNTLYWYLQNLGQGPELLIRYENEEAVDDSQLPKDRFSAERLKGVDSTLKIQPAELGDSAVYLCASSSGQGVGGYTFGSGTRLTVV.

This clone was observed a few times. CDR3 sequence reads: CAWGQPRTTYNSPLHF. The CDR3 coding sequence is TGTGCCTGGGGACAGCCTAGAACAACCTATAATTCACCCCTCCACTTT. The rearrangement links TRBV30 to TRBJ1-6; D might be TRBD1 (6 bases). There are 16 residues in the CDR3. V was pared by 5 bases and J by 2 bases, with 16 bases between. CDR1 and CDR2 (germline): GTSNPN, SVGIG (reference sequence).

V usage is TRBV28 and J usage is TRBJ1-2, with D perhaps matching TRBD1 (5 bases). The CDR3 is made up of 15 amino acids. Trimming removed 3 bases from V and 4 bases from J, with 15 bases in between. The V gene's germline CDR1 is MDHEN and CDR2 SYDVKM. CDR3 nucleotides: TGTGCCAGCAGTTTTAGCGGCCAGGGCATCTATGGCTACACCTTC. It translates to CASSFSGQGIYGYTF.

This CDR3 is CASSLGAGSYEQYF. The CDR3 nucleotides are TGTGCCAGCAGCTTAGGAGCAGGGTCCTACGAGCAGTACTTC. The chain has TRBV11-3 and TRBJ2-7, with D possibly being TRBD1 (5 bases). In germline, CDR1 is SGHNT, CDR2 YENEEA. The CDR3 is made up of 14 amino acids. V lost 1 base to trimming and J lost 1 base, with 8 bases between them.

The J gene is TRBJ1-1, the V gene TRBV6-8, with TRBD1 matching 8 bases. The germline CDR1 and CDR2 sequences are MNHGY and SAAAGT. The CDR3 has 13 amino acids. The V and J ends lost 6 bases and 5 bases, in that order; junction bases with no gene match: 5. In DNA, the CDR3 is TGTGCCAGCAGACCGAGGGACAGGACTGAAGCTTTCTTT. This translates into CASRPRDRTEAFF.

This sequence joins TRBV18 and TRBJ2-2, with TRBD1 identical over 7 bases. The CDR3 is 17 residues long. Germline values: CDR1 KGHSH, CDR2 LQKENI. The junction had 8 bases not matched to a gene; V was cut back by 3 bases and J by 1 base. The CDR3 region is CASSPTRTGLNTGELFF. The CDR3 nucleotides read TGTGCCAGCTCACCGACGCGGACAGGCTTGAACACCGGGGAGCTGTTTTTT.

V and J are TRBV11-3 and TRBJ2-3; TRBD2 matches at 7 bases. This CDR3 comprises 14 residues. Germline loops: CDR1 SGHNT, CDR2 YENEEA. With 3 bases clipped from V and 4 bases from J, the junction kept 4 bases outside the gene matches. In DNA, the CDR3 is TGTGCCAGCAGCTTGGAGGGGAGGGCAGATACGCAGTATTTT. This codes for CASSLEGRADTQYF.

The sample holds a few counts of this clone. This sequence joins TRBV18 and TRBJ2-5; D not certain. This CDR3 has 13 amino acids. Germline V gene sequence: CDR1 KGHSH, CDR2 LQKENI. V was shortened by 4 bases and J by 4 bases, with 10 bases between the two germline ends. The CDR3 sequence: CASSRSLGETQYF. For the CDR3, the DNA is TGTGCCAGCTCACGGTCCCTAGGAGAGACCCAGTACTTC.

In its sample, this clone was seen once. One end of the junction fails to match germline, which may point to a read error. The chain links TRBV6-8 to TRBJ2-2, with TRBD2 matching 8 bases. The length of the CDR3 is 14 residues. CDR1 MNHGY and CDR2 SAAAGT come from the germline V gene. DNA for the CDR3: TGTGCCAGCAGTGCCAACGGGGGGGCCGGGGAGTTGTTTTTT. Its protein is CASSANGGAGELFF.

For the CDR3, the DNA is TGTGCCAGCAGTTACTGGACCACCGGGGGGGCCTCTAAAGAGCAGTACTTC. Translating it yields CASSYWTTGGASKEQYF. The rearrangement links TRBV6-8 to TRBJ2-7, with 8 bases fitting TRBD2. CDR1 is MNHGY and CDR2 is SAAAGT in the germline V gene. This CDR3 spans 17 amino acids. After removal of 1 base from V and 7 bases from J, the junction contained 15 bases not matched to a gene.

With respect to this clone: One end of the junction is discordant with germline, which a read error may explain. This chain uses TRBV6-1 with TRBJ1-1; TRBD1 aligns across 9 bases. The CDR3 runs 15 residues. Germline loops: CDR1 MNHNS, CDR2 SASEGT. Here the CDR3 reads CAISEETGGNTEAFF. CDR3 nucleotides: TGTGCCATCAGTGAAGAGACAGGGGGGAACACTGAAGCTTTCTTT.

This chain joins TRBV19 and TRBJ1-2; D unresolved. With 6 bases removed from V and 5 bases from J, the gap between germline ends came to 13 bases. The CDR3 is 13 residues long. Germline V CDR1 and CDR2: LNHDA, SQIVND (reference sequence). CDR3 residues: CASRQRGFYGYTF. CDR3 bases: TGTGCCAGTAGGCAACGGGGTTTTTATGGCTACACCTTC. Based on the CDR3 plus reference TRBV19 and TRBJ1-2, the full variable domain is DGGITQSPKYLFRKEGQNVTLSCEQNLNHDAMYWYRQDPGQGLRLIYYSQIVNDFQKGDIAEGYSVSREKKESFPLTVTSAQKNPTAFYLCASRQRGFYGYTFGSGTRLTVV.

V and J are TRBV6-8 and TRBJ1-5; D gene uncertain. This CDR3 has 15 residues. Between the trimmed V and J ends, which lost 2 bases and 2 bases, there was a span of 10 bases. The V gene's germline CDR1 is MNHGY and CDR2 SAAAGT. The DNA of the CDR3 is TGTGCCAGCAGTTACAACGGAGGTGGCAATCAGCCCCAGCATTTT. Translated: CASSYNGGGNQPQHF.

The chain uses TRBV6-8 and TRBJ2-7; the D is unclear. Germline V gives CDR1 MNHGY, CDR2 SAAAGT. Deletions cut 4 bases from V and 3 bases from J, with 7 bases between. The CDR3 consists of 12 residues. CDR3 loop: CASSSDHYEQYF. DNA of the CDR3: TGTGCCAGCAGTTCCGATCACTACGAGCAGTACTTC.

V usage is TRBV5-1 and J usage is TRBJ2-7; possibly TRBD2 for D (7 bases). Between the trimmed V and J ends, which lost 0 bases and 3 bases, there was a span of 16 bases. This CDR3 spans 16 amino acids. Germline lookup yields CDR1 SGHRS and CDR2 YFSETQ. CDR3: CASSLATGGRNYEQYF. The CDR3 DNA reads TGCGCCAGCAGCTTGGCTACGGGGGGCCGAAACTACGAGCAGTACTTC.

This clone has a handful of counts. CDR3 in amino acids: CASRRQLADYEQYF. CDR3 in DNA: TGTGCCAGCAGACGGCAACTAGCGGACTACGAGCAGTACTTC. The gene calls are TRBV6-8 and TRBJ2-7; 8 positions match TRBD2. The J segment lost 3 bases and the V segment lost 6 bases, leaving 7 bases of the junction unmatched. The CDR3 totals 14 residues. The germline gives CDR1 MNHGY, CDR2 SAAAGT.

The chain couples TRBV10-3 to TRBJ1-1; no reliable D call. The V and J ends lost 2 bases and 4 bases respectively, with 17 bases between them. Germline loops: CDR1 ENHRY, CDR2 SYGVKD. The CDR3 spans 16 residues. In DNA, the CDR3 is TGTGCCATCAGTGAGACGTCGGACCACCTGGGCACTGAAGCTTTCTTT. Protein: CAISETSDHLGTEAFF.

This clone has only a few counts. The chain links TRBV28 to TRBJ2-1; D remains ambiguous. The germline V and J ends were trimmed by 3 bases and 4 bases, with 10 bases remaining between them. Germline assignment: CDR1 MDHEN and CDR2 SYDVKM. The CDR3 is 14 residues long. The chain's CDR3 is CASSFYARYNEQFF. The CDR3 DNA sequence: TGTGCCAGCAGTTTTTACGCCAGGTACAATGAGCAGTTCTTC.

This clone was seen only once. This chain connects TRBV6-7 to TRBJ1-2, with 7 bases that match TRBD1. TRBV6-7 is an ORF, with its function uncertain. Trimming removed 2 bases from V and 3 bases from J; junction bases left unmatched: 6. CDR3 length equals 15 residues. CDR3 loop: CASSYPGTEYYGYTF. CDR3 DNA: TGTGCCAGCAGTTACCCCGGGACAGAATACTATGGCTACACCTTC.

The rearrangement joins TRBV28 to TRBJ2-7; D gene uncertain. The V end lost 4 bases, the J end lost 7 bases, and 14 bases lay between the germline ends. This CDR3 spans 13 amino acids. Germline CDR1 is MDHEN and CDR2 is SYDVKM. In DNA form, the CDR3 reads TGTGCCAGCAGTTGGATCGACGTGGGGGAGCAGTACTTC. It translates to CASSWIDVGEQYF.

This clone has more than one count but fewer than ten. The rearrangement uses TRBV6-8 and TRBJ2-1; 11 bases are shared with TRBD1. Trimming removed 6 bases from V and 6 bases from J; junction bases left unmatched: 4. The germline gives CDR1 MNHGY, CDR2 SAAAGT. This CDR3 has 14 amino acids. CDR3 region: CASRDRGRPNEQFF. In DNA form, the CDR3 reads TGTGCCAGCAGGGACAGGGGGCGCCCCAATGAGCAGTTCTTC.

This chain joins TRBV9 and TRBJ2-1, with 11 bases aligning to TRBD2. J gave up 10 bases and V 5 bases, and 14 bases lay outside the gene matches. CDR3 length: 16 amino acids. Per germline, CDR1 SGDLS and CDR2 YYNGEE. Here the CDR3 reads CASSITSGGTEWEQFF. In nucleotides, the CDR3 is TGTGCCAGCAGTATAACTAGCGGGGGCACCGAGTGGGAGCAGTTCTTC.

The chain joins TRBV18 to TRBJ1-1, with D uncertain. This CDR3 is built from 14 residues. From germline, CDR1 is KGHSH and CDR2 LQKENI. The V end lost 3 bases, the J end lost 0 bases, and 8 bases lay between the germline ends. This CDR3 is CASSPQELNTEAFF. The DNA for the CDR3 is TGTGCCAGCTCACCCCAGGAGCTGAACACTGAAGCTTTCTTT.

J is TRBJ1-6 and V is TRBV11-3; D is unclear. Germline V gene sequence: CDR1 SGHNT, CDR2 YENEEA. V dropped 4 bases and J dropped 5 bases, with 9 bases sitting between them. The CDR3 is 14 amino acids. CDR3 sequence (DNA): TGTGCCAGCAGCTCTTGGGGAGATAATTCACCCCTCCACTTT. Encoded protein: CASSSWGDNSPLHF.

This clone has a single count. This chain uses TRBV6-8 with TRBJ2-1; D is possibly TRBD1 (6 bases). The CDR3 contains 15 residues. Germline V gene lookup returns CDR1 MNHGY and CDR2 SAAAGT. V was shortened by 3 bases and J by 5 bases, with 14 bases between the two germline ends. This CDR3 reads CASSYSGGVNNEQFF. The CDR3 bases are TGTGCCAGCAGTTATAGTGGGGGCGTCAACAATGAGCAGTTCTTC.

A single count supports this clone. This chain uses TRBV6-8 with TRBJ1-2, with D perhaps matching TRBD1 (6 bases). Germline loops: CDR1 MNHGY, CDR2 SAAAGT. This CDR3 is built from 13 residues. Trimming took 10 bases from V and 5 from J, leaving 17 bases between them. The CDR3 DNA reads TGTGCCATCACTCGGGACACGATATATGGCTACACCTTC. Its translation: CAITRDTIYGYTF.

V is TRBV12-5 and J is TRBJ1-2; no reliable D call. The CDR3 length is 16 residues. Germline CDR1 reads LGHNT; CDR2 reads FRNRAP. Trimming took 1 base from V and 5 from J, leaving 17 bases between them. CDR3 region: CASGLGRLGPRYGYTF. The DNA of the CDR3 is TGTGCTAGTGGTTTGGGACGCCTGGGTCCCCGATATGGCTACACCTTC.

In this sample, this clone turned up a few times. The chain has TRBV11-3 and TRBJ1-6; possible D gene TRBD1, 6 bases. The length of the CDR3 is 19 residues. V was cut by 5 bases and J by 1 base, with 21 bases left in between. The germline V gene has CDR1 SGHNT and CDR2 YENEEA. The CDR3 DNA reads TGTGCCAGCAGCCCAAATCAACAGGGAACAGGGTCCTATAATTCACCCCTCCACTTT. Translating gives CASSPNQQGTGSYNSPLHF.

The V gene is TRBV15, the J gene TRBJ2-7; weak D call: TRBD2 (7 bases). This CDR3 is built from 15 residues. V was trimmed by 1 base and J by 6 bases, leaving 16 bases between them. Germline assignment: CDR1 LNHNV and CDR2 YYDKDF (reference sequence). The CDR3 here is CATSRGGRGAGEQYF. DNA for the CDR3: TGTGCCACCAGCAGAGGGGGCCGGGGGGCCGGCGAGCAGTACTTC. Supplemented by reference TRBV15 and TRBJ2-7, the full variable domain reads DAMVIQNPRYQVTQFGKPVTLSCSQTLNHNVMYWYQQKSSQAPKLLFHYYDKDFNNEADTPDNFQSRRPNTSFCFLDIRSPGLGDTAMYLCATSRGGRGAGEQYFGPGTRLTVT.

This sequence joins TRBV5-1 and TRBJ2-1; D might be TRBD2 (7 bases). The germline V gene encodes CDR1 SGHRS and CDR2 YFSETQ. The CDR3 totals 16 residues. V shed 6 bases and J shed 7 bases, with 23 bases lying between them. The CDR3 coding sequence is TGCGCCAGCACTCCCGACGAGGGGGGGATCGAGAATGAGCAGTTCTTC. Translating it yields CASTPDEGGIENEQFF.

This rearrangement joins TRBV7-8 to TRBJ2-4; D is undetermined. Deletions cut 8 bases from V and 9 bases from J, with 17 bases between. From germline, CDR1 is SGHVS and CDR2 FQNEAQ. The CDR3 is 13 residues long. CDR3 sequence reads: CASQDRRSSIQYF. The CDR3 coding sequence is TGTGCCAGCCAGGACCGGAGATCTTCCATTCAGTACTTC. Looking up the rest from reference TRBV7-8 and TRBJ2-4 gives the full variable domain: GAGVSQSPRYKVAKRGQDVALRCDPISGHVSLFWYQQALGQGPEFLTYFQNEAQLDKSGLPSDRFFAERPEGSVSTLKIQRTQQEDSAVYLCASQDRRSSIQYFGAGTRLSVL.